The present T cell receptor (beta chain) was sequenced within a study of siplizumab effects on memory and regulatory T cells. To note about this clone: Its antigen is still unknown.

The study, taken as a whole, reports: Contribution to the alloresponse seemed major for naive T cells, which also seemed more diverse than memory cells.

Measured with immunoSEQ multiplex PCR; TCRdb has only the in-frame clones, and not every one. The table includes around 100,000 clones, about nine tenths detected once. The CDR3 runs to 17 residues. The V segment lost 4 bases and the J segment 6 bases; nucleotides outside the gene matches: 11. The germline gives CDR1 LNHNV, CDR2 YYDKDF (reference sequence). Source material: CD4+ T cells sorted from blood. The TCR sequence derives from a human donor in good health. This chain connects TRBV15 to TRBJ2-3; 12 bases are a match to TRBD1. The chain's CDR3 is CATSKPRDRGPRDTQYF. The DNA of the CDR3 is TGTGCCACCAGCAAACCCCGGGACAGGGGGCCCAGGGATACGCAGTATTTT.